The sequence of this T cell receptor beta chain was determined in a study of shared clonotypes between healthy human individuals. Study-level background: The donor pool was made up of two women and a few men aged 18 to 49.

Broader study findings: In the sorted subsets, rarefaction showed sequencing was incomplete despite large depth.

The CD4+ fraction was divided into a CD45RA+ naive subset and a CD45RA-negative memory subset. The assay was immunoSEQ multiplex PCR, and TCRdb's table has in-frame clones only and misses some. The sample carries some 500,000 clones, roughly 95% recorded once. As regards this clone: What it binds is not known.

Sequenced sample: naive CD4+ T cells sorted from blood. The subset is: CD45RA+ positively selected. The receptor was derived from a woman aged 30 to 39 in good health.

The CDR3 nucleotides are TGCGCCAGCAGTCTGAGCGGAGCGGGAGGGCCGGGCACAGATACGCAGTATTTT. As protein: CASSLSGAGGPGTDTQYF. The chain has TRBV23-1 and TRBJ2-3, with 10 bases identical to TRBD2. TRBV23-1 is an ORF, with its function uncertain. CDR3 length equals 18 residues. The junction had 11 bases not matched to a gene; V was cut back by 4 bases and J by 1 base.